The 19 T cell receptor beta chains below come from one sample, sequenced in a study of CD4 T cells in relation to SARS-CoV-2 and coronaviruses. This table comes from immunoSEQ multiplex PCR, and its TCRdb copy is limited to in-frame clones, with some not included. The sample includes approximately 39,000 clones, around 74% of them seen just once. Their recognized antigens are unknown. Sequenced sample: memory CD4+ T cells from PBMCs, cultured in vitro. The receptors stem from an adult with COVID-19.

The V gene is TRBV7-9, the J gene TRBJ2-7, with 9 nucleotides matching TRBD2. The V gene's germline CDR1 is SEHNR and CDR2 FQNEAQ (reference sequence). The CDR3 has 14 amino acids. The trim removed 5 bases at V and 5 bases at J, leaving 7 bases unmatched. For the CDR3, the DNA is TGTGCCAGCAGCCAGAGGACTAGCGCTAACGAGCAGTACTTC. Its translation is CASSQRTSANEQYF. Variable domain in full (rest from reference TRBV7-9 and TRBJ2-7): DTGVSQNPRHKITKRGQNVTFRCDPISEHNRLYWYRQTLGQGPEFLTYFQNEAQLEKSRLLSDRFSAERPKGSFSTLEIQRTEQGDSAMYLCASSQRTSANEQYFGPGTRLTVT.

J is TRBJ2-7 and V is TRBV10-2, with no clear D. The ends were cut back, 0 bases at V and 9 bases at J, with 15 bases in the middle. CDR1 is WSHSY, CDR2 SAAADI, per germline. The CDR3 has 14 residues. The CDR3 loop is CASSESLPPLRQYF. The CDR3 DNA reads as TGCGCCAGCAGTGAGTCTTTGCCTCCTCTACGGCAGTACTTC.

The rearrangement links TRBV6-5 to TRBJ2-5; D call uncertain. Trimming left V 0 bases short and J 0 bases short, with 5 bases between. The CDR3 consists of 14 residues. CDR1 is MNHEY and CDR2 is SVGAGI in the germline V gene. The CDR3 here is CASSYSRYQETQYF. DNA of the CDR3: TGTGCCAGCAGTTACTCTAGGTACCAAGAGACCCAGTACTTC.

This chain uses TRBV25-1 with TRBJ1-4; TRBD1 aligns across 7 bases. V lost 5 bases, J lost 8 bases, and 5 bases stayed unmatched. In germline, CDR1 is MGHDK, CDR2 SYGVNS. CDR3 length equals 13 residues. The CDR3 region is CASSLSGGEKLFF. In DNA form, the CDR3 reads TGTGCCAGCAGTCTCTCAGGGGGAGAAAAACTGTTTTTT.

This CDR3 reads CASSEPRRNTEAFF. Written as DNA, the CDR3 is TGCGCCAGCAGTGAGCCCCGCAGGAACACTGAAGCTTTCTTT. The V gene is TRBV10-2, the J gene TRBJ1-1; D is uncertain. This CDR3 has 14 residues. CDR1 and CDR2 (germline): WSHSY, SAAADI. Trimming stripped 2 bases from V and 1 base from J, with 8 bases between.

CDR3 nucleotide sequence: TGTGCCAGCAGCGGGATGAATACGCAGTATTTT. Translation gives CASSGMNTQYF. V is TRBV5-4 and J is TRBJ2-3, with unresolved D. The CDR3 consists of 11 residues. Germline values: CDR1 SGHNT, CDR2 YYREEE (reference sequence). V lost 4 bases to trimming and J lost 7 bases, with 7 bases between them.

CDR3 in DNA: TGTGCCAGCAGTCAGGGACAGGTCACCTACGAGCAGTACTTC. It encodes CASSQGQVTYEQYF. V and J are TRBV27 and TRBJ2-7; 8 bases line up with TRBD1. V lost 5 bases and J lost 2; bases outside the gene matches: 5. The length of the CDR3 is 14 residues. Germline CDR1 and CDR2: MNHEY and SMNVEV (reference sequence).

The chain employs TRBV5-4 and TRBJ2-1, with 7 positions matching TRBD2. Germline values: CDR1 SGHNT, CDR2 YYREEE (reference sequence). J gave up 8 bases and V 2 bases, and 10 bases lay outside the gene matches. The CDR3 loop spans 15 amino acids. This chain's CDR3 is CASSFEGGPFDEQFF. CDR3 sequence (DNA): TGTGCCAGCAGCTTCGAGGGAGGGCCGTTCGATGAGCAGTTCTTC.

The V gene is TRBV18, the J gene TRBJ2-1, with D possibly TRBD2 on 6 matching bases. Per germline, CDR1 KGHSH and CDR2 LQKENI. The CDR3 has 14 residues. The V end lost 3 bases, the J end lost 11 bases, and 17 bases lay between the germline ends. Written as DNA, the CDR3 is TGTGCCAGCTCACCGTTGCAGTCGCGGACTAAGCAGTTCTTC. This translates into CASSPLQSRTKQFF.

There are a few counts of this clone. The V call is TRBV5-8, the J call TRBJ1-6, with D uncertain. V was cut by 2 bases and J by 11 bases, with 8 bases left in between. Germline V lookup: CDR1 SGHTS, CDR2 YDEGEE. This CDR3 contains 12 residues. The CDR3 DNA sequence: TGTGCCAGCAGCTTTCGGAATGCACCCCTCCACTTT. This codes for CASSFRNAPLHF. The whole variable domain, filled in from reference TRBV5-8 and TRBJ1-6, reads EAGVTQSPTHLIKTRGQQATLRCSPISGHTSVYWYQQALGLGLQFLLWYDEGEERNRGNFPPRFSGRQFPNYSSELNVNALELEDSALYLCASSFRNAPLHFGNGTRLTVT.

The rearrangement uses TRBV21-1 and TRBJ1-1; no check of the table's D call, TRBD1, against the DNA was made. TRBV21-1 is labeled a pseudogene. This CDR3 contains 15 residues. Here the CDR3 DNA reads TGTGCCAGCAAGGGCTGCAGGGGGGAGAACACTGAAGCTTTCTTT. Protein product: CASKGCRGENTEAFF.

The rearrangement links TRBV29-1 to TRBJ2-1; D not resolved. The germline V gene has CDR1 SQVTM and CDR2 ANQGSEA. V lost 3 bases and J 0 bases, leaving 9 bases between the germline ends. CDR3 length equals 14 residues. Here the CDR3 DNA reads TGCAGCGTTGAGCCCGAGAGCTCCTACAATGAGCAGTTCTTC. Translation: CSVEPESSYNEQFF.

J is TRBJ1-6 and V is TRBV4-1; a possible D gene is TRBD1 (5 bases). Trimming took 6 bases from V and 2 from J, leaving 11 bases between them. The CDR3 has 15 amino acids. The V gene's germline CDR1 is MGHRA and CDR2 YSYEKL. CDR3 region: CASRRRGAYNSPLHF. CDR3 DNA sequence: TGCGCCAGCAGGAGGAGGGGCGCCTATAATTCACCCCTCCACTTT.

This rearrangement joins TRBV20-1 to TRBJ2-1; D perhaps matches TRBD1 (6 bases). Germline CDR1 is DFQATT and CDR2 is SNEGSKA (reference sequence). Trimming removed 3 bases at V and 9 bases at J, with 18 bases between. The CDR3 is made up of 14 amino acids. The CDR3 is CSASQGRLGSEQFF. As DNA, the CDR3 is TGCAGTGCTAGTCAGGGGCGTTTGGGGAGTGAGCAGTTCTTC.

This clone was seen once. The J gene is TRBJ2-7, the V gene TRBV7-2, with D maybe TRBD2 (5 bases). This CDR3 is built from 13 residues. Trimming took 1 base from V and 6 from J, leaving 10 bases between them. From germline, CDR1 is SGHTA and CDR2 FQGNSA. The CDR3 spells CASSLDGNSEQYF. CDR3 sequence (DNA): TGTGCCAGCAGCTTAGACGGGAATTCCGAGCAGTACTTC.

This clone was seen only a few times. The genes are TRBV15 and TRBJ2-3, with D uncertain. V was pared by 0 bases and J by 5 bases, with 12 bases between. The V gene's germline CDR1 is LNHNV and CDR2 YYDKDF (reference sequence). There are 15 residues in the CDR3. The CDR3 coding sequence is TGTGCCACCAGCAGAGATAAAAGTCGGAGAGATACGCAGTATTTT. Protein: CATSRDKSRRDTQYF.

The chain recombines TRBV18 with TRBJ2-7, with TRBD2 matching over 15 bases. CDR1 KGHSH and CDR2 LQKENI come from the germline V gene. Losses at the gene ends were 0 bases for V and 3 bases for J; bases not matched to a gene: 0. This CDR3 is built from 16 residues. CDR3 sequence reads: CASSPPGLAGGYEQYF. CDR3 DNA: TGTGCCAGCTCACCACCGGGACTAGCGGGGGGCTACGAGCAGTACTTC.

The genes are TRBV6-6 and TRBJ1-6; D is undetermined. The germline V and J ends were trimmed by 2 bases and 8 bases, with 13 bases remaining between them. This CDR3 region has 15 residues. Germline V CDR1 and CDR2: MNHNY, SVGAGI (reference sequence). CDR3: CASSYGPLDHSPLHF. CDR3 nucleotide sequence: TGTGCCAGCAGTTACGGACCCCTTGACCATTCACCCCTCCACTTT.

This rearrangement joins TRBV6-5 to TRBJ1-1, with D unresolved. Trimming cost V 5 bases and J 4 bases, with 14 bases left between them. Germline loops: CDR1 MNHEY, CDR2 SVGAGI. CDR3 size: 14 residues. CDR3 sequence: CASSTGSSGTEAFF. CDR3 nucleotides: TGTGCCAGCAGTACCGGGAGCTCAGGCACTGAAGCTTTCTTT.